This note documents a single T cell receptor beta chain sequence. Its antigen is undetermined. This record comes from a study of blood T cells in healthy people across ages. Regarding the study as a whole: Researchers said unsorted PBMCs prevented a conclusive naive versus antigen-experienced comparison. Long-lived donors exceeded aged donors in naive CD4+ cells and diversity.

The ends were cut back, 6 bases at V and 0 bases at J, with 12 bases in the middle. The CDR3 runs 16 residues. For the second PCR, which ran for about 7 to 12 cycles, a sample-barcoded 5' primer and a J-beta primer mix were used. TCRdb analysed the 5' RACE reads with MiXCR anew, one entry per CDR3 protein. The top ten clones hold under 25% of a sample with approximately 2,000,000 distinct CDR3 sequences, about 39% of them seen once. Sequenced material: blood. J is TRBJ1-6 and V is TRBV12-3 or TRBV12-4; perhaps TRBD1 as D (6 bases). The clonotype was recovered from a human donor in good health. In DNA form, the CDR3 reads TGTGCCAGCAGCTCCGACAGGAGCTCCTATAATTCACCCCTCCACTTT. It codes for CASSSDRSSYNSPLHF.